Listed below are T cell receptor beta chains from one sample, sequenced in a study of blood T cell repertoires in COVID-19. Data came from immunoSEQ multiplex PCR; TCRdb stores just in-frame clones and leaves some out. Among 150,000 to 200,000 clones, over 80% were seen once, and the ten largest hold approximately 4.6%. The sequencing input was peripheral blood. Receptors were obtained from a woman aged 45-65 years with acute or convalescent COVID-19. The CDR3 runs from the conserved cysteine through the conserved F or W. The order of the fields is clone size, J gene, D gene, V gene, CDR3 DNA, CDR3 protein. A D gene is named only where the DNA matches it firmly. Size tells how often a clone was seen (once, few, many) or the class of an expanded clone, and some rows leave it out.

clone_size: NA; j_call: TRBJ1-2; d_call: NA; v_call: TRBV10-2; cdr3_nt: TGCGCCAGCAGAAGGACAGTAGAGGATGGCTACACCTTC; cdr3_aa: CASRRTVEDGYTF
clone_size: once; j_call: TRBJ1-2; d_call: NA; v_call: TRBV5-6; cdr3_nt: TGTGCCAGCAGCCTATTGACCGGGACAAATGGCTACACCTTC; cdr3_aa: CASSLLTGTNGYTF
clone_size: NA; j_call: TRBJ2-1; d_call: TRBD2; v_call: TRBV27; cdr3_nt: TGTGCCAGCAGTTCCCTAGCGGGAGGCCCCTTACATGAGCAGTTCTTC; cdr3_aa: CASSSLAGGPLHEQFF
clone_size: NA; j_call: TRBJ1-5; d_call: NA; v_call: TRBV12-5; cdr3_nt: TGTGCTAGTGGTTTGGGCGTCTTCGGGAATTATAGCAATCAGCCCCAGCATTTT; cdr3_aa: CASGLGVFGNYSNQPQHF
clone_size: NA; j_call: TRBJ2-2; d_call: NA; v_call: TRBV25-1; cdr3_nt: TGTGCCAGCAGTCCTAGACCTATCGGGGAGCTGTTTTTT; cdr3_aa: CASSPRPIGELFF
clone_size: NA; j_call: TRBJ1-2; d_call: NA; v_call: TRBV15; cdr3_nt: TGTGCCACCAGGGCGGGGATAGCGGATGGCTACACCTTC; cdr3_aa: CATRAGIADGYTF
clone_size: NA; j_call: TRBJ1-1; d_call: TRBD1; v_call: TRBV11-2; cdr3_nt: TGTGCCAGCGGACAGGGGAACACTGAAGCTTTCTTT; cdr3_aa: CASGQGNTEAFF
clone_size: NA; j_call: TRBJ1-2; d_call: NA; v_call: TRBV30; cdr3_nt: TGTGCCTGGTGGCTACTGGGCAGGCCCTATGGCTACACCTTC; cdr3_aa: CAWWLLGRPYGYTF
clone_size: NA; j_call: TRBJ2-2; d_call: TRBD1; v_call: TRBV5-1; cdr3_nt: TGCGCCAGCAGCCCGATTCCGACAGGGGTAGATGTCCGGGAGCTGTTTTTT; cdr3_aa: CASSPIPTGVDVRELFF
clone_size: NA; j_call: TRBJ1-6; d_call: NA; v_call: TRBV3-1/TRBV3-2; cdr3_nt: TGTGCCAGCAGCCAAGGACTGTATAATTCACCCCTCCACTTT; cdr3_aa: CASSQGLYNSPLHF
clone_size: NA; j_call: TRBJ2-7; d_call: TRBD1; v_call: TRBV18; cdr3_nt: TGTGCCAGCTCTCTTTCTCCGGGACAGGGGGTCCACGAGCAGTACTTC; cdr3_aa: CASSLSPGQGVHEQYF
clone_size: NA; j_call: TRBJ1-5; d_call: TRBD1; v_call: TRBV2; cdr3_nt: TGTGCCAGCAGAGCTTCCGGGACAGATTATAGCAATCAGCCCCAGCATTTT; cdr3_aa: CASRASGTDYSNQPQHF
clone_size: NA; j_call: TRBJ1-5; d_call: NA; v_call: TRBV28; cdr3_nt: TGTGCCAGCAGTTTATCATTGAATCAGCCCCAGCATTTT; cdr3_aa: CASSLSLNQPQHF
clone_size: NA; j_call: TRBJ1-1; d_call: NA; v_call: TRBV27; cdr3_nt: TGTGCCAGCAGACCAATCCTCAGTCCTGAAGCTTTCTTT; cdr3_aa: CASRPILSPEAFF
clone_size: NA; j_call: TRBJ2-2; d_call: NA; v_call: TRBV25-1; cdr3_nt: TGTGCCAGCCCGGGACTCTCGAACACCGGGGAGCTGTTTTTT; cdr3_aa: CASPGLSNTGELFF
clone_size: NA; j_call: TRBJ2-5; d_call: NA; v_call: TRBV29-1; cdr3_nt: TGCAGCGTTCGGGAAGAGACCCAGTACTTC; cdr3_aa: CSVREETQYF
clone_size: NA; j_call: TRBJ2-7; d_call: TRBD2; v_call: TRBV3-1/TRBV3-2; cdr3_nt: TGTGCCAGCAGCCCTGGCAGCGGGAGTTCCTTGAACGAGCAGTACTTC; cdr3_aa: CASSPGSGSSLNEQYF
clone_size: NA; j_call: TRBJ1-1; d_call: NA; v_call: TRBV28; cdr3_nt: TGTGCCAGCACCTCCAGGGCAGTGGCTTTCTTT; cdr3_aa: CASTSRAVAFF
clone_size: once; j_call: TRBJ2-3; d_call: TRBD1; v_call: TRBV24-1; cdr3_nt: TGTGCCACCAGTGACTGGGGACAGGGAGGCACAGATACGCAGTATTTT; cdr3_aa: CATSDWGQGGTDTQYF
clone_size: NA; j_call: TRBJ2-7; d_call: TRBD1; v_call: TRBV25-1; cdr3_nt: TGTGCCAGCAGTTCATGGACAGGGGGCGGCGAGCAGTACTTC; cdr3_aa: CASSSWTGGGEQYF
clone_size: NA; j_call: TRBJ1-5; d_call: NA; v_call: TRBV2; cdr3_nt: TGTGCCAGCAGTGATTTCACGGTCGGGCCCCAGCATTTT; cdr3_aa: CASSDFTVGPQHF
clone_size: few; j_call: TRBJ2-7; d_call: NA; v_call: TRBV2; cdr3_nt: TGTGCCAGCAGTGAATGGGAGAAACGGTACTTC; cdr3_aa: CASSEWEKRYF
clone_size: NA; j_call: TRBJ1-1; d_call: NA; v_call: TRBV11-2; cdr3_nt: TGTGCCAGCAGCTTACAGGTGATGAACACTGAAGCTTTCTTT; cdr3_aa: CASSLQVMNTEAFF
clone_size: NA; j_call: TRBJ2-5; d_call: TRBD2; v_call: TRBV7-2; cdr3_nt: TGTGCCAGCAGTTCTTTAGCGGGAGTCGGGAGAGAGACCCAGTACTTC; cdr3_aa: CASSSLAGVGRETQYF
clone_size: NA; j_call: TRBJ2-7; d_call: TRBD1; v_call: TRBV10-3; cdr3_nt: TGTGCCACCGAGACAGGGACCTACGAGCAGTACTTC; cdr3_aa: CATETGTYEQYF
clone_size: NA; j_call: TRBJ1-6; d_call: NA; v_call: TRBV7-8; cdr3_nt: TGTGCCAGCAGCTTAGGGCGGAATTCACCCCTCCACTTT; cdr3_aa: CASSLGRNSPLHF
clone_size: NA; j_call: TRBJ1-1; d_call: NA; v_call: TRBV15; cdr3_nt: TGTGCCACCAGCACCAGAAGAATCACGGGGAGTGAAGCTTTCTTT; cdr3_aa: CATSTRRITGSEAFF
clone_size: NA; j_call: TRBJ2-1; d_call: TRBD2; v_call: TRBV24-1; cdr3_nt: TGTGCCACCAGTCCGAATAGCGGGAGGGGAAATGAGCAGTTCTTC; cdr3_aa: CATSPNSGRGNEQFF
clone_size: NA; j_call: TRBJ1-1; d_call: NA; v_call: TRBV30; cdr3_nt: TGTGCCTGGAGTCGTCGACGGAGCATGAACACTGAAGCTTTCTTT; cdr3_aa: CAWSRRRSMNTEAFF
clone_size: NA; j_call: TRBJ2-1; d_call: TRBD2; v_call: TRBV4-1; cdr3_nt: TGCGCCAGCAGCCAAGATCGAACTAGCGGGAGGGTATCCTACAATGAGCAGTTCTTC; cdr3_aa: CASSQDRTSGRVSYNEQFF
clone_size: NA; j_call: TRBJ1-4; d_call: NA; v_call: TRBV4-1; cdr3_nt: TGCGCCAGCAGCCAACCCGACCGGGGTAATGAAAAACTGTTTTTT; cdr3_aa: CASSQPDRGNEKLFF
clone_size: NA; j_call: TRBJ1-4; d_call: TRBD1; v_call: TRBV28; cdr3_nt: TGTGCCACTCACACGGGACAGGGAATAGGAAAACTGTTTTTT; cdr3_aa: CATHTGQGIGKLFF
clone_size: NA; j_call: TRBJ2-5; d_call: TRBD2; v_call: TRBV15; cdr3_nt: TGTGCCACCAGCGGCGGGACTAGCGGGGGGAATGGCCAGTACTTC; cdr3_aa: CATSGGTSGGNGQYF
clone_size: NA; j_call: TRBJ2-5; d_call: NA; v_call: TRBV24-1; cdr3_nt: TGTGCCACCAGTCAAGCCGACATCCCAGAGACCCAGTACTTC; cdr3_aa: CATSQADIPETQYF
clone_size: NA; j_call: TRBJ1-4; d_call: TRBD1; v_call: TRBV14; cdr3_nt: TGTGCCAGCAGCCAGAGACAGGGAACTAATGAAAAACTGTTTTTT; cdr3_aa: CASSQRQGTNEKLFF
clone_size: once; j_call: TRBJ2-1; d_call: TRBD2; v_call: TRBV7-6; cdr3_nt: TGTGCCAGCAGCGCTTCCACTAGCGGGGGGGCACGAGATGAGCAGTTCTTC; cdr3_aa: CASSASTSGGARDEQFF
clone_size: once; j_call: TRBJ2-1; d_call: TRBD2; v_call: TRBV4-1; cdr3_nt: TGCGCCAGCAGCCAAGACCTAGGCCGGGGGGAAGAGCAGTTCTTC; cdr3_aa: CASSQDLGRGEEQFF
clone_size: few; j_call: TRBJ1-2; d_call: NA; v_call: TRBV7-8; cdr3_nt: TGTGCCAGCAGCTTGCAGGGGTCCCACTATGGCTACACCTTC; cdr3_aa: CASSLQGSHYGYTF
clone_size: NA; j_call: TRBJ1-6; d_call: NA; v_call: TRBV12-5; cdr3_nt: TGTGCTAGTGGTCCCGGGGGGGTTTGGGGTTCACCCCTCCACTTT; cdr3_aa: CASGPGGVWGSPLHF
clone_size: NA; j_call: TRBJ1-6; d_call: NA; v_call: TRBV19; cdr3_nt: TGTGCCAGTACCACGGGTAGCTCCTATAATTCACCCCTCCACTTT; cdr3_aa: CASTTGSSYNSPLHF
clone_size: NA; j_call: TRBJ1-4; d_call: NA; v_call: TRBV30; cdr3_nt: TGTGCCTGGAGTTCCCAGATTAACCCCGAAAAACTGTTTTTT; cdr3_aa: CAWSSQINPEKLFF
clone_size: once; j_call: TRBJ1-5; d_call: TRBD1; v_call: TRBV28; cdr3_nt: TGTGCCAGCAGTTTAATCGGACAGGGTTTTCAGCCCCAGCATTTT; cdr3_aa: CASSLIGQGFQPQHF
clone_size: NA; j_call: TRBJ2-7; d_call: TRBD2; v_call: TRBV9; cdr3_nt: TGTGCCAGCAGCCCAAGGACTAGCGATCACGAGCAGTACTTC; cdr3_aa: CASSPRTSDHEQYF
clone_size: NA; j_call: TRBJ1-1; d_call: NA; v_call: TRBV18; cdr3_nt: TGTGCCAGCTCACCACAACAGGGAGGGGAGACTGAAGCTTTCTTT; cdr3_aa: CASSPQQGGETEAFF
clone_size: NA; j_call: TRBJ1-4; d_call: NA; v_call: TRBV10-2; cdr3_nt: TGCGCCAGCAGGGTTCAGGGCCTTAATGAAAAACTGTTTTTT; cdr3_aa: CASRVQGLNEKLFF
clone_size: NA; j_call: TRBJ2-6; d_call: TRBD1; v_call: TRBV7-2; cdr3_nt: TGTGCCAGCAGCTTCCGGACAGGGGGCAGGACTGGGGCCAACGTCCTGACTTTC; cdr3_aa: CASSFRTGGRTGANVLTF
clone_size: NA; j_call: TRBJ1-1; d_call: NA; v_call: TRBV6-4; cdr3_nt: TGTGCCAGCAGTGACTCTCACACAAACACTGAAGCTTTCTTT; cdr3_aa: CASSDSHTNTEAFF